This T cell receptor beta chain originates from a study of long-term antiretroviral therapy in people with HIV. Study results and caveats: The study found that diversity rose after ART but stayed below transplant donor controls. Relative to control repertoires, HIV repertoires exhibited narrower CDR3 length ranges.

CDR1 is SGHRS and CDR2 is YFSETQ in the germline V gene. The CDR3 has 14 residues. The germline V and J ends were trimmed by 0 bases and 5 bases, with 11 bases remaining between them. Treatment locations for all participants with HIV were in the United States. About this clone: Its antigen is undetermined.

The assay, immunoSEQ v3.0, was run at survey level. Profiling relied on immunoSEQ multiplex PCR, and the TCRdb table lists in-frame clones only, not all of them. The table has around 37,000 clones, about 82% seen once. Sequencing used unsorted PBMCs, obtained approximately 3.5 years after starting antiretroviral therapy. The TCR comes from a man younger than 35 with HIV. J is TRBJ1-2 and V is TRBV5-1, with a possible D match to TRBD1 (6 bases). CDR3 protein: CASSLAGEAYGYTF. CDR3 DNA: TGCGCCAGCAGCTTGGCAGGGGAGGCGTATGGCTACACCTTC. Full variable domain (missing parts from reference TRBV5-1 and TRBJ1-2): KAGVTQTPRYLIKTRGQQVTLSCSPISGHRSVSWYQQTPGQGLQFLFEYFSETQRNKGNFPGRFSGRQFSNSRSEMNVSTLELGDSALYLCASSLAGEAYGYTFGSGTRLTVV.